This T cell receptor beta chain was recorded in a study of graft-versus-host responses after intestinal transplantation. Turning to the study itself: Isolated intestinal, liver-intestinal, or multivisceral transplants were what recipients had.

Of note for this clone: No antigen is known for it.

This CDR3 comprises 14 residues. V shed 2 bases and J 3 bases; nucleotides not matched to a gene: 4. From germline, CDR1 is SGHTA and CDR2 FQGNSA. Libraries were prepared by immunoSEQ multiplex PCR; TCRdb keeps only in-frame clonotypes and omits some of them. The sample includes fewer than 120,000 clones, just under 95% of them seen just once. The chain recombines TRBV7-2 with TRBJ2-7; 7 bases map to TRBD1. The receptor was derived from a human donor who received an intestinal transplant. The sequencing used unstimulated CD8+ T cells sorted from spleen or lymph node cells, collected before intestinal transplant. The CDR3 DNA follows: TGTGCCAGCAGCTTATTGGGACAGTTCTACGAGCAGTACTTC. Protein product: CASSLLGQFYEQYF.